This T cell receptor beta chain emerged from a study of molecular identifiers for immune sequencing clone quantification. Bulk TCR libraries were made with methods that had been previously described and with listed TCR primers. TCRdb re-derived calls from the PCR reads in MiXCR, one entry per CDR3 protein. The sample has 30,000 to 40,000 distinct CDR3 sequences, about a fifth seen once. At least ten counts were recorded for this clonotype. The germline V gene has CDR1 MDHEN and CDR2 SYDVKM. CDR3 size: 14 residues. Trimming cost V 8 bases and J 3 bases; bases outside gene matches: 5. V usage is TRBV28 and J usage is TRBJ2-2; 8 bases match TRBD1. The source material was naive CD8+ T cells from blood, with Jurkat cell RNA spiked in. Documented subset: FACS-sorted CD8+CD4-CCR7+CD45RA+ naive T cells. The receptor comes from a human donor in good health. Some libraries in this study had Jurkat cell RNA spiked in. CDR3 region: CASLLQGDTGELFF. The DNA for the CDR3 is TGTGCCAGCCTCCTACAGGGGGACACCGGGGAGCTGTTTTTT. Together with reference TRBV28 and TRBJ2-2, the CDR3 gives the full variable domain: DVKVTQSSRYLVKRTGEKVFLECVQDMDHENMFWYRQDPGLGLRLIYFSYDVKMKEKGDIPEGYSVSREKKERFSLILESASTNQTSMYLCASLLQGDTGELFFGEGSRLTVL.